This TCR beta chain was documented in a study of preoperative IRX-2 immunotherapy in early breast cancer. Noted treatment: preoperative locoregional IRX-2 cytokine immunotherapy. The length of the CDR3 is 15 residues. V lost 5 bases, J lost 2 bases, and 6 bases stayed unmatched. The germline V gene encodes CDR1 MNHGY and CDR2 SAAAGT. Clones were sequenced by immunoSEQ multiplex PCR, and TCRdb holds only the in-frame ones, with some missing. The sample has about 98,000 clones, approximately 90% seen once. The receptor comes from a human donor with breast cancer. The material was tumor tissue, obtained after IRX-2 immunotherapy. The chain joins TRBV6-8 to TRBJ2-1; 7 nucleotides align to TRBD1. CDR3 in DNA: TGTGCCAGCAGTCCCCAGGGACAGCCCTACAATGAGCAGTTCTTC. It encodes CASSPQGQPYNEQFF.